This T cell receptor beta chain was documented in a study of blood T cell repertoires in COVID-19. Looking at the study overall: Spain, Italy and the United States supplied samples that represented acute and convalescent COVID-19. PBMCs, B-cell-depleted T cells, or T cells were the source of the cDNA or gDNA that made up the material.

The CDR3 is made up of 15 amino acids. Trimming took off 2 bases at V and 5 bases at J, with 15 bases between the two ends. The germline gives CDR1 MNHEY, CDR2 SVGEGT. Original methodology: It was from reference gene primer amplification that nucleated cell counts were estimated. The table came from immunoSEQ multiplex PCR; TCRdb's copy has only in-frame clones and leaves some out. Clone size and V and J calls were adopted from that table, with D and trimming inferred from the DNA. This repertoire shows fewer than 200,000 clones, roughly four fifths found once; its top ten account for 1.5%. The sequence was collected from a human donor in a cohort sampled during active COVID-19. The V gene is TRBV6-2 or TRBV6-3, the J gene TRBJ1-1, with D maybe TRBD1 (5 bases). The sample consisted of peripheral blood. The CDR3 sequence is CASSYGQPGGTEAFF. CDR3 DNA: TGTGCCAGCAGTTACGGACAACCCGGGGGAACTGAAGCTTTCTTT.